The TCR beta chain described here comes from a study of OX40 agonist ivuxolimab in advanced cancers. Study summary: Patients with prior anti-PD-1, anti-PD-L1 or anti-CTLA-4 therapy were eligible; 40% to 45% had some. Of the patients, three showed partial responses, one with hepatocellular carcinoma and two with cutaneous melanoma. Study observations and caveats: CD8+ T cells (on average) carried more expanded clones than CD4+ T cells. Certain nonresponders additionally had low normalized T-cell clonal expansion.

The CDR3 has 13 residues. The V gene lost 10 bases and the J gene lost 2 bases, with 14 bases spanning the gap. Germline CDR1 and CDR2: MNHNY and SVGAGI (reference sequence). As to this clone: Its antigen is undetermined.

This table comes from immunoSEQ multiplex PCR, and its TCRdb copy is limited to in-frame clones, with some not included. The sample lists some 70,000 clones, approximately 83% occurring once. The sequencing here drew on CD4+ or CD8+ T cells sorted from blood, taken in a trial of the OX40 agonist ivuxolimab. J is TRBJ1-2 and V is TRBV6-6; a weak D match, TRBD1 (5 bases). This clonotype originated in an adult with an advanced solid tumor such as melanoma, head and neck, liver or kidney cancer. The CDR3 spells CAIAPQGNYGYTF. The CDR3 DNA is TGTGCCATCGCCCCCCAGGGAAACTATGGCTACACCTTC.